Shown below are 17 T cell receptor beta chains from a single sample sequenced in a study of T cell changes during pregnancy in multiple sclerosis. Clones were sequenced by immunoSEQ multiplex PCR, and TCRdb holds only the in-frame ones, with some missing. Seen here are some 28,000 clones, roughly 90% observed once, and the top ten hold approximately 0.55%. Sequenced material: CD4+ T cells from peripheral blood mononuclear cells, taken in the first trimester of pregnancy. The receptor source for this set is a female donor in good health, enrolled as a control in a pregnancy study.

This clone was observed a single time. The chain is built from TRBV27 and TRBJ2-3; D is undetermined. The germline CDR1 and CDR2 sequences are MNHEY and SMNVEV (reference sequence). V shed 4 bases and J shed 1 base, with 12 bases lying between them. This CDR3 spans 15 amino acids. The CDR3: CASSSRSSGTDTQYF. CDR3 DNA sequence: TGTGCCAGCAGTTCTCGGTCCTCGGGCACAGATACGCAGTATTTT.

The CDR3 loop reads CASRSRDRGNQPQHF. The CDR3 DNA sequence: TGTGCCAGCAGGAGCCGGGACAGGGGCAATCAGCCCCAGCATTTT. V and J are TRBV28 and TRBJ1-5; the match to TRBD1 covers 9 bases. This CDR3 is built from 15 residues. Germline-derived CDR1 and CDR2 are MDHEN and SYDVKM. V dropped 6 bases and J dropped 2; count of bases not matched to a gene: 5.

The CDR3, as DNA: TGCGCCAGCAGCCAAGAATACCCCTCGCGGGAGACCCAGTACTTC. Protein: CASSQEYPSRETQYF. V gene TRBV4-1 combines with J gene TRBJ2-5; no reliable D call. Germline loops: CDR1 MGHRA, CDR2 YSYEKL. The CDR3 has 15 residues. Deletions cut 0 bases from V and 5 bases from J, with 13 bases between.

This clone was seen more than once but under ten times. V gene TRBV7-9 combines with J gene TRBJ2-4; D gene uncertain. This CDR3 has 12 residues. V lost 7 bases and J lost 9, with 13 bases in between. Germline lookup yields CDR1 SEHNR and CDR2 FQNEAQ (reference sequence). The CDR3 reads CASTDSRVIQYF. CDR3 in DNA: TGTGCCAGCACAGACTCCCGGGTCATTCAGTACTTC.

The CDR3 region is CASSAYRDRGSGANVLTF. The DNA for the CDR3 is TGTGCCAGCAGTGCCTACCGGGACAGGGGATCTGGGGCCAACGTCCTGACTTTC. The rearrangement joins TRBV27 to TRBJ2-6; TRBD1 matches at 10 bases. After removal of 5 bases from V and 1 base from J, the junction contained 8 bases not matched to a gene. The CDR3 runs to 18 residues. Germline V gene data show CDR1 as MNHEY and CDR2 as SMNVEV (reference sequence).

This clone was detected only a few times. The chain links TRBV9 to TRBJ1-2; 7 nucleotides match TRBD1. V dropped 2 bases and J dropped 8; count of bases not matched to a gene: 12. The CDR3 has 15 residues. Germline CDR1 and CDR2: SGDLS and YYNGEE. CDR3 sequence: CASSVTGTEGRGYTF. Here the CDR3 DNA reads TGTGCCAGCAGCGTCACGGGGACAGAGGGGCGCGGCTACACCTTC.

Turning to this clone: Because the CDR3's place on the DNA is in doubt, the DNA is left out and the CDR3 is given as listed by TCRdb. This chain connects TRBV5-1 to TRBJ2-7; TRBD1 is the table's D call and was not checked against the DNA. Germline assignment: CDR1 SGHRS and CDR2 YFSETQ. The CDR3 is 15 residues long, counting both termini. This CDR3 reads CASSSSTGISYEQYF.

This clone was recorded only once. The chain uses TRBV14 and TRBJ1-2; 7 nucleotides match TRBD1. Germline CDR1 SGHDN, CDR2 FVKESK. Trimming at V came to 4 bases and at J to 2 bases, leaving 4 bases not matched to a gene. The CDR3 spans 14 residues. CDR3 region: CASSRRQGNYGYTF. The CDR3 DNA reads as TGTGCCAGCAGCCGGCGACAGGGAAACTATGGCTACACCTTC.

The chain recombines TRBV29-1 with TRBJ1-5; possibly TRBD1 for D (6 bases). Germline V gene sequence: CDR1 SQVTM, CDR2 ANQGSEA. The CDR3 is 13 amino acids. V shed 6 bases and J shed 4 bases, with 13 bases lying between them. CDR3 sequence reads: CSVGRDKNQPQHF. CDR3 in DNA: TGCAGCGTAGGAAGGGACAAAAATCAGCCCCAGCATTTT.

In DNA form, the CDR3 reads TGTGCCAGCAGTCCCGACAGGGCCAAGAACTATGGCTACACCTTC. Amino acids: CASSPDRAKNYGYTF. This chain connects TRBV27 to TRBJ1-2, with TRBD1 identical over 7 bases. V shed 5 bases and J 2 bases; nucleotides not matched to a gene: 8. Germline loops: CDR1 MNHEY, CDR2 SMNVEV (reference sequence). This CDR3 contains 15 residues.

The rearrangement joins TRBV6-1 to TRBJ1-1; 7 nucleotides line up with TRBD1. With 4 bases clipped from V and 3 bases from J, the junction kept 2 bases outside the gene matches. Germline V gene data show CDR1 as MNHNS and CDR2 as SASEGT. The CDR3 runs to 13 residues. CDR3 in DNA: TGTGCCAGCAGTGTAGACAGGGACACTGAAGCTTTCTTT. Its protein product is CASSVDRDTEAFF.

This chain joins TRBV15 and TRBJ2-1, with 7 bases lining up with TRBD2. V shed 2 bases, J shed 5 bases, and the junction held 3 bases outside the gene matches. The length of the CDR3 is 14 residues. From germline, CDR1 is LNHNV and CDR2 YYDKDF (reference sequence). The CDR3 here is CATSRPTSNNEQFF. The CDR3 coding sequence is TGTGCCACCAGCAGACCGACTAGCAACAATGAGCAGTTCTTC.

J is TRBJ1-2 and V is TRBV14; TRBD1 aligns across 12 bases. Germline values: CDR1 SGHDN, CDR2 FVKESK. V trimming: 6 bases; J trimming: 4 bases; junction bases outside the gene matches: 6. This CDR3 is built from 15 residues. DNA of the CDR3: TGTGCCAGCAGGCCCGGGACAGGGGGCCCCTATGGCTACACCTTC. It translates to CASRPGTGGPYGYTF.

J is TRBJ1-2 and V is TRBV7-2; TRBD1 aligns across 12 bases. Looked up from germline, CDR1 is SGHTA and CDR2 is FQGNSA. This CDR3 contains 16 residues. With 2 bases clipped from V and 7 bases from J, the junction kept 8 bases outside the gene matches. The CDR3 region is CASSLRGGTGGTGYTF. CDR3 bases: TGTGCCAGCAGCTTAAGGGGGGGGACAGGGGGCACTGGCTACACCTTC.

This clone was seen once. The V call is TRBV29-1, the J call TRBJ2-7; 8 bases fit TRBD1. The CDR3 length is 13 residues. V was pared by 6 bases and J by 7 bases, with 11 bases of the junction left unmatched. Germline CDR1 SQVTM, CDR2 ANQGSEA. CDR3 nucleotide sequence: TGCAGCGTCCTGCCCCAGGGGGCTGGGGAGCAGTACTTC. This translates into CSVLPQGAGEQYF.

The genes are TRBV7-9 and TRBJ2-2, with 7 bases fitting TRBD2. Germline CDR1 and CDR2: SEHNR and FQNEAQ (reference sequence). V was clipped by 8 bases and J by 1 base; unmatched bases: 10. The CDR3 contains 16 residues. The CDR3 region is CASGRTGTKNTGELFF. The CDR3 DNA reads TGTGCCAGCGGACGGACCGGGACTAAGAACACCGGGGAGCTGTTTTTT.

DNA of the CDR3: TGTGCCAGCAGCCGCCGAGTTGGGGCGCTACTCCGGAACACCATATATTTT. Its protein is CASSRRVGALLRNTIYF. The rearrangement links TRBV7-9 to TRBJ1-3, with a weak D call TRBD1 (5 bases). V was shortened by 5 bases and J by 7 bases, with 24 bases between the two germline ends. The germline CDR1 and CDR2 sequences are SEHNR and FQNEAQ (reference sequence). The CDR3 is 17 amino acids.